The rows below give T cell receptor beta chains drawn from one sample of a study of blood T cell repertoires in COVID-19. The protocol was immunoSEQ multiplex PCR, while the TCRdb copy is restricted to in-frame clones and leaves out a portion. Among fewer than 350,000 clones listed, 80% to 90% were seen once. Material: PBMCs or T cells enriched from blood (not recorded which). The receptors come from a man younger than 40 who had recovered from COVID-19. The conserved cysteine and the conserved F or W are not part of the CDR3 here. Fields, in order: J gene, V gene, clone size, CDR3 protein. For some rows the clone size is stated as once, few or many, or as a class when expanded; others skip it.

j_gene: TRBJ2-7; v_gene: TRBV14; abundance: -; CDR3aa: ASSLRQGADEQY
j_gene: TRBJ2-3; v_gene: TRBV9; abundance: once; CDR3aa: ASSVAGGVLDTQY
j_gene: TRBJ2-5; v_gene: TRBV6-1; abundance: -; CDR3aa: ASRAGDSFQETQY
j_gene: TRBJ1-6; v_gene: TRBV27; abundance: few; CDR3aa: ASRAGFINSPLH
j_gene: TRBJ1-2; v_gene: TRBV7-9; abundance: -; CDR3aa: ASSLFGRDGYT
j_gene: TRBJ1-1; v_gene: TRBV29-1; abundance: -; CDR3aa: SVETGVGTGAF
j_gene: TRBJ1-1; v_gene: TRBV11-1; abundance: -; CDR3aa: ASSLWYGGLNTEAF
j_gene: TRBJ2-1; v_gene: TRBV7-9; abundance: few; CDR3aa: ASSLGGLAYNEQF
j_gene: TRBJ2-5; v_gene: TRBV19; abundance: -; CDR3aa: ASSMGGTGGQETQY
j_gene: TRBJ2-5; v_gene: TRBV7-9; abundance: -; CDR3aa: ASRGTGTQY
j_gene: TRBJ1-2; v_gene: TRBV20-1; abundance: -; CDR3aa: SASLTVAKDGYT
j_gene: TRBJ1-1; v_gene: TRBV5-6; abundance: -; CDR3aa: ASSRTDSMNTEAF
j_gene: TRBJ2-5; v_gene: TRBV6-5; abundance: -; CDR3aa: ASRPDSGQGETQY
j_gene: TRBJ1-5; v_gene: TRBV16; abundance: -; CDR3aa: ASSPREGASNQPQH
j_gene: TRBJ2-7; v_gene: TRBV5-1; abundance: -; CDR3aa: ASSAQGGDEQY
j_gene: TRBJ2-2; v_gene: TRBV5-1; abundance: -; CDR3aa: ASSEATQVNTGELF
j_gene: TRBJ1-2; v_gene: TRBV4-3; abundance: -; CDR3aa: ASSQGREGYGYT
j_gene: TRBJ1-5; v_gene: TRBV27; abundance: -; CDR3aa: ASRTLPGQGWLSNQPQH